The 22 T cell receptor beta chains given below trace back to one sample, sequenced in a study of immune evolution from preneoplasia to lung adenocarcinoma (dated by TCRdb to the early 2020s). Libraries came from the immunoSEQ multiplex PCR assay. Entries here come from immuneACCESS through TCRdb and include only in-frame sequences with V and J called. Some clones fail to appear in such tables; in the studies checked, an unresolved V gene covers under half of the shortfall, and the cause of the remainder is unknown. Recorded for this sample are about 16,000 clones; 70% to 90% of them occurred a single time. The top ten clonotypes cover 2.5% to 3% of the sample. Sequenced material: FFPE invasive lung adenocarcinoma tissue. This specimen's cell subset or site label, per the study, means: frankly invasive lung adenocarcinoma (ADC). The source is a person aged 70 to 80 with invasive lung adenocarcinoma.

This rearrangement joins TRBV10-2 to TRBJ2-1, with a tentative D call TRBD2 (6 bases). The germline V gene has CDR1 WSHSY and CDR2 SAAADI. The CDR3 contains 17 residues. With 6 bases removed from V and 8 bases from J, the gap between germline ends came to 26 bases. The CDR3 sequence: CASSPLPGVVDLYEQFF. CDR3 coding DNA: TGCGCCAGCAGCCCCCTGCCGGGGGTCGTGGATTTGTATGAGCAGTTCTTC.

The rearrangement joins TRBV11-2 to TRBJ1-3, with D unresolved. V was cut by 5 bases and J by 0 bases, with 5 bases left in between. Germline-derived CDR1 and CDR2 are SGHAT and FQNNGV. The CDR3 consists of 13 residues. This CDR3 is CASSRSSGNTIYF. CDR3 bases: TGTGCCAGCAGCCGGAGCTCTGGAAACACCATATATTTT.

The J gene is TRBJ1-5, the V gene TRBV2, with D uncertain. V lost 8 bases, J lost 0 bases, and 8 bases lay in between. Germline CDR1 is SNHLY and CDR2 is FYNNEI. The CDR3 has 13 residues. CDR3 nucleotides: TGTGCCAGCTCAGCAGATAGCAATCAGCCCCAGCATTTT. This encodes CASSADSNQPQHF.

V and J are TRBV29-1 and TRBJ1-2; 7 positions match TRBD1. The germline gives CDR1 SQVTM, CDR2 ANQGSEA. This CDR3 comprises 15 residues. J lost 8 bases, V lost 5 bases, and 17 bases had no gene match. The CDR3 region is CSVRSTGEGRRGYTF. The CDR3 region has the DNA TGCAGCGTTAGAAGTACAGGGGAAGGACGAAGGGGCTACACCTTC.

This chain's CDR3 is CASSQDQRTQYF. CDR3 nucleotide sequence: TGCGCCAGCAGCCAAGATCAACGAACCCAGTACTTC. The chain has TRBV4-1 and TRBJ2-5, with D unresolved. Trimming shortened V by 0 bases and J by 8 bases, and 7 bases separated the two germline ends. From germline, CDR1 is MGHRA and CDR2 YSYEKL. This CDR3 comprises 12 residues.

The CDR3 nucleotides are TGTGCCAGCAGTTTACGGGGACAGGGGAGGGACTATGGCTACACCTTC. As protein: CASSLRGQGRDYGYTF. This chain uses TRBV28 with TRBJ1-2; TRBD1 agrees at 10 bases. In germline, CDR1 is MDHEN, CDR2 SYDVKM. Germline trimming cut 2 bases from V and 3 bases from J; bases unmatched to any gene: 6. The CDR3 is made up of 16 amino acids.

The gene calls are TRBV28 and TRBJ2-2, with D perhaps assigned TRBD1 or TRBD2 (5 bases each). The CDR3 contains 16 residues. Trimming pared 5 bases from V and 0 bases from J, leaving 13 bases between. The germline gives CDR1 MDHEN, CDR2 SYDVKM. CDR3 coding DNA: TGTGCCAGCAGTGTCCCCGGGACGTCGAACACCGGGGAGCTGTTTTTT. It is translated as CASSVPGTSNTGELFF.

This rearrangement joins TRBV2 to TRBJ1-1, with D possibly being TRBD1 (5 bases). The CDR3 is 15 amino acids. Germline loops: CDR1 SNHLY, CDR2 FYNNEI. Trimming cost V 10 bases and J 1 base, with 19 bases left between them. The CDR3 bases are TGTGCCACCCTCCCTTCGGTCAGGGCGAACACTGAAGCTTTCTTT. Translation: CATLPSVRANTEAFF.

This chain links TRBV28 with TRBJ1-1; unclear D gene. The CDR3 loop spans 14 amino acids. The V gene's germline CDR1 is MDHEN and CDR2 SYDVKM. V lost 3 bases and J 4 bases, leaving 12 bases between the germline ends. The CDR3 region is CASSFRLLGTEAFF. The CDR3 DNA follows: TGTGCCAGCAGTTTCAGGCTGCTGGGCACTGAAGCTTTCTTT.

This rearrangement joins TRBV28 to TRBJ1-4; the D is unclear. Trimming stripped 4 bases from V and 0 bases from J, with 6 bases between. The CDR3 extends over 14 amino acids. The germline gives CDR1 MDHEN, CDR2 SYDVKM. The DNA of the CDR3 is TGTGCCAGCAGTTCAGTACCAACTAATGAAAAACTGTTTTTT. Protein product: CASSSVPTNEKLFF.

This clone was seen once. V is TRBV2 and J is TRBJ1-4, with D perhaps TRBD1 (6 bases). The CDR3 totals 16 residues. V was clipped by 6 bases and J by 4 bases, with 18 bases between them. In germline, CDR1 is SNHLY, CDR2 FYNNEI. CDR3 amino acids: CASSADSPSLNEKLFF. The CDR3 coding sequence is TGTGCCAGCAGCGCGGACAGCCCTTCTCTTAATGAAAAACTGTTTTTT.

The chain combines TRBV2 with TRBJ2-7; D is possibly TRBD1 (5 bases). In germline, CDR1 is SNHLY, CDR2 FYNNEI. This CDR3 is built from 13 residues. The V end was cut by 3 bases, the J end by 6 bases, with 12 bases between. Here the CDR3 DNA reads TGTGCCAGCAGTGAGGTACCGCAGGGCGAGCAGTACTTC. It yields the protein CASSEVPQGEQYF.

The rearrangement joins TRBV2 to TRBJ2-1; unclear D gene. V was pared by 4 bases and J by 0 bases, with 10 bases between. This CDR3 region has 15 residues. Per the germline V gene, CDR1 is SNHLY and CDR2 is FYNNEI. In nucleotides, the CDR3 is TGTGCCAGCAGTGGGGTTAGAAGCTCCTACAATGAGCAGTTCTTC. Translating gives CASSGVRSSYNEQFF.

The V and J genes are TRBV2 and TRBJ2-3; D possibly corresponds to TRBD1 (6 bases). Germline V gives CDR1 SNHLY, CDR2 FYNNEI. V dropped 4 bases and J dropped 1 base, with 12 bases sitting between them. The CDR3 runs to 15 residues. In DNA form, the CDR3 reads TGTGCCAGCAGTGCCCCAGGGGCAGGCACAGATACGCAGTATTTT. Translated: CASSAPGAGTDTQYF.

This clone was found a few times. The J gene is TRBJ2-7, the V gene TRBV29-1; D possibly corresponds to TRBD1 (6 bases). With 4 bases removed from V and 2 bases from J, the gap between germline ends came to 9 bases. CDR3 length equals 12 residues. Germline V lookup: CDR1 SQVTM, CDR2 ANQGSEA. In DNA, the CDR3 is TGCAGCGTTGCGCCAGGGGCCTACGAGCAGTACTTC. It specifies CSVAPGAYEQYF.

The chain combines TRBV29-1 with TRBJ1-1; TRBD1 aligns across 9 bases. Germline V gives CDR1 SQVTM, CDR2 ANQGSEA. The CDR3 runs 13 residues. Unmatched junction bases numbered 6, after V lost 6 bases and J lost 4 bases. The CDR3 DNA sequence: TGCAGCGTGAACAGGGGGCTGGGCACTGAAGCTTTCTTT. This codes for CSVNRGLGTEAFF.

The rearrangement uses TRBV7-8 and TRBJ1-2, with 9 bases aligning to TRBD1. The V gene's germline CDR1 is SGHVS and CDR2 FQNEAQ. CDR3 size: 15 residues. V gave up 5 bases and J gave up 1 base; unmatched junction bases: 5. The CDR3: CASSDRQGGNYGYTF. CDR3 sequence (DNA): TGTGCCAGCAGCGACAGACAGGGGGGTAACTATGGCTACACCTTC.

The chain is built from TRBV6-5 and TRBJ1-1; TRBD1 aligns across 7 bases. The CDR3 has 14 amino acids. V was pared by 2 bases and J by 8 bases, with 8 bases of the junction left unmatched. CDR1 and CDR2 (germline): MNHEY, SVGAGI. The CDR3 spells CASSYGTVKPEAFF. As DNA, the CDR3 is TGTGCCAGCAGTTACGGGACAGTTAAACCCGAAGCTTTCTTT.

The chain uses TRBV30 and TRBJ1-1, with D possibly TRBD1 on 6 matching bases. The V and J ends lost 2 bases and 11 bases respectively, with 18 bases between them. Germline V gene data show CDR1 as GTSNPN and CDR2 as SVGIG (reference sequence). This CDR3 comprises 13 residues. CDR3 nucleotide sequence: TGTGCCTGGAGTCAGCCCGGGACATCTGTCGCTTTCTTT. Translated: CAWSQPGTSVAFF.

This sequence joins TRBV28 and TRBJ2-7, with 11 bases matching TRBD2. Germline assignment: CDR1 MDHEN and CDR2 SYDVKM. The CDR3 is made up of 14 amino acids. V lost 7 bases and J lost 4; bases outside the gene matches: 6. The CDR3 region is CASKIAGGQYEQYF. DNA of the CDR3: TGTGCCAGCAAAATAGCGGGGGGGCAGTACGAGCAGTACTTC.

The chain carries TRBV9 and TRBJ2-3, with no clear D. Trimming removed 4 bases from V and 0 bases from J, with 12 bases in between. The CDR3 contains 15 residues. Germline V gives CDR1 SGDLS, CDR2 YYNGEE. The CDR3 bases are TGTGCCAGCAGCCCTAGTTTGCTGAGCACAGATACGCAGTATTTT. Residues: CASSPSLLSTDTQYF.

V is TRBV6-1 and J is TRBJ1-2, with D perhaps matching TRBD1 (5 bases). The CDR3 covers 14 residues. Germline V lookup: CDR1 MNHNS, CDR2 SASEGT. V lost 0 bases and J 5 bases, leaving 10 bases between the germline ends. Written as DNA, the CDR3 is TGTGCCAGCAGTGAAGCAGGGGTTGAGTATGGCTACACCTTC. Its protein is CASSEAGVEYGYTF.